Below are 28 T cell receptor beta chains sequenced from a single sample in a study of blood T cell repertoires in COVID-19. Profiled with immunoSEQ multiplex PCR; TCRdb holds only in-frame clones, not every one. The repertoire includes 40,000 to 55,000 clones, roughly 84% of them detected once, and under 35% sits in the top ten. Material: peripheral blood. The source of these receptors is an elderly woman with acute or convalescent COVID-19.

V is TRBV7-2 and J is TRBJ1-1; tentatively, D is TRBD1 (5 bases). The CDR3 totals 15 residues. V dropped 1 base and J dropped 1 base, with 10 bases sitting between them. From germline, CDR1 is SGHTA and CDR2 FQGNSA. This chain's CDR3 is CASSLGLGGNTEAFF. CDR3 nucleotide sequence: TGTGCCAGCAGCTTAGGTTTGGGGGGGAACACTGAAGCTTTCTTT.

CDR3 protein: CASSPTDRGLLTYNEQFF. The DNA for the CDR3 is TGCGCCAGCAGCCCTACCGACAGGGGACTACTTACCTACAATGAGCAGTTCTTC. The J gene is TRBJ2-1, the V gene TRBV4-1; maybe TRBD1 (8 bases). Germline-derived CDR1 and CDR2 are MGHRA and YSYEKL. Trimming left V 4 bases short and J 2 bases short, with 21 bases between. The CDR3 has 18 amino acids.

This sequence joins TRBV7-8 and TRBJ1-1; 7 bases align to TRBD1. With 4 bases clipped from V and 0 bases from J, the junction kept 20 bases outside the gene matches. The length of the CDR3 is 20 residues. Germline lookup yields CDR1 SGHVS and CDR2 FQNEAQ. The CDR3 coding sequence is TGTGCCAGCAGCTCCCGACAGGGAAATGAAATAGGACGCATGAACACTGAAGCTTTCTTT. Translating it yields CASSSRQGNEIGRMNTEAFF.

The chain combines TRBV6-5 with TRBJ1-1; D is undetermined. The CDR3 extends over 13 amino acids. The V and J ends lost 7 bases and 7 bases respectively, with 16 bases between them. Germline CDR1 MNHEY, CDR2 SVGAGI. The DNA of the CDR3 is TGTGCCAGCAAAATTAGCCTCACCGGTGAAGCTTTCTTT. Translating it yields CASKISLTGEAFF.

This chain joins TRBV12-5 and TRBJ2-1; 15 bases are a match to TRBD2. V shed 5 bases and J 7 bases; nucleotides not matched to a gene: 3. The CDR3 is 15 residues long. Per the germline V gene, CDR1 is LGHNT and CDR2 is FRNRAP. DNA of the CDR3: TGTGCTAGTGGTCCAGGGACTAGCGGGAGGAATGAGCAGTTCTTC. It encodes CASGPGTSGRNEQFF. The full variable domain, its missing parts supplied by reference TRBV12-5 and TRBJ2-1, is DARVTQTPRHKVTEMGQEVTMRCQPILGHNTVFWYRQTMMQGLELLAYFRNRAPLDDSGMPKDRFSAEMPDATLATLKIQPSEPRDSAVYFCASGPGTSGRNEQFFGPGTRLTVL.

The rearrangement uses TRBV6-5 and TRBJ1-1, with D hard to call. The germline gives CDR1 MNHEY, CDR2 SVGAGI. The V end lost 5 bases, the J end lost 1 base, and 8 bases lay between the germline ends. This CDR3 has 13 residues. The CDR3, as DNA: TGTGCCAGCAGTATACGGTCGAACACTGAAGCTTTCTTT. Residues: CASSIRSNTEAFF.

This chain links TRBV6-5 with TRBJ1-2; no definite D call. Trimming cost V 4 bases and J 4 bases, with 13 bases left between them. Germline CDR1 and CDR2: MNHEY and SVGAGI. The CDR3 covers 14 residues. CDR3 protein: CASSSPQAPYGYTF. The DNA of the CDR3 is TGTGCCAGCAGTTCACCCCAGGCCCCCTATGGCTACACCTTC.

This chain uses TRBV28 with TRBJ2-7; possible D gene TRBD2, 5 bases. The germline V and J ends were trimmed by 3 bases and 0 bases, with 12 bases remaining between them. The CDR3 is 15 residues long. Germline CDR1 and CDR2: MDHEN and SYDVKM. The CDR3 region is CASSFRGFLSYEQYF. The CDR3 nucleotides read TGTGCCAGCAGTTTTAGAGGGTTCCTCTCCTACGAGCAGTACTTC.

The chain recombines TRBV5-1 with TRBJ2-7; TRBD2 is a possible D gene (5 bases). Germline V lookup: CDR1 SGHRS, CDR2 YFSETQ. V was cut by 7 bases and J by 4 bases, with 18 bases left in between. This CDR3 has 14 residues. Written as DNA, the CDR3 is TGCGCCAGCCGCTCCTCGGACGGGGAATACGAGCAGTACTTC. It codes for CASRSSDGEYEQYF.

The rearrangement joins TRBV6-2 or TRBV6-3 to TRBJ2-3; 10 bases are shared with TRBD2. Germline V gene lookup returns CDR1 MNHEY and CDR2 SVGEGT. This CDR3 region has 16 residues. The ends lost 6 bases at V and 0 bases at J; junction bases unmatched: 6. The CDR3: CASSLRTSGSTDTQYF. The CDR3 DNA sequence: TGTGCCAGCAGCCTAAGGACTAGCGGTAGCACAGATACGCAGTATTTT.

The chain recombines TRBV7-8 with TRBJ2-7; TRBD2 aligns across 9 bases. From germline, CDR1 is SGHVS and CDR2 FQNEAQ. V gave up 1 base and J gave up 6 bases; unmatched junction bases: 7. CDR3 length: 15 amino acids. CDR3 in DNA: TGTGCCAGCAGCTTAGAATTAGCGGGAGTGGCCGAGCAGTACTTC. It encodes CASSLELAGVAEQYF.

The J gene is TRBJ1-2, the V gene TRBV9; D remains ambiguous. Trimming took off 2 bases at V and 0 bases at J, with 17 bases between the two ends. The CDR3 is 17 amino acids. Per germline, CDR1 SGDLS and CDR2 YYNGEE. CDR3 nucleotide sequence: TGTGCCAGCAGCGTCACTCCCGGGAAGGCCGCTAACTATGGCTACACCTTC. It translates to CASSVTPGKAANYGYTF.

J is TRBJ2-7 and V is TRBV19; 11 nucleotides line up with TRBD1. CDR1 is LNHDA and CDR2 is SQIVND in the germline V gene (reference sequence). The ends lost 0 bases at V and 12 bases at J; junction bases unmatched: 10. The CDR3 totals 15 residues. CDR3 residues: CASSIEGQGGLRLYF. CDR3 sequence (DNA): TGTGCCAGTAGTATAGAGGGACAGGGGGGACTGCGGCTGTACTTC.

This clone was picked up one time. V is TRBV19 and J is TRBJ1-1; 8 bases map to TRBD1. There are 15 residues in the CDR3. The V gene end was trimmed by 10 bases and the J gene end by 3 bases; junction bases not matched to a gene: 13. Germline lookup yields CDR1 LNHDA and CDR2 SQIVND (reference sequence). CDR3 coding DNA: TGTGCCATTCCGAACCAGGGGGCGAGGGACACTGAAGCTTTCTTT. This translates into CAIPNQGARDTEAFF.

The gene calls are TRBV4-1 and TRBJ2-1; D not resolved. CDR1 is MGHRA, CDR2 YSYEKL, per germline. There are 16 residues in the CDR3. V was clipped by 2 bases and J by 0 bases, with 11 bases between them. CDR3 loop: CASSQSTALSYNEQFF. CDR3 bases: TGCGCCAGCAGCCAATCGACTGCCCTCTCCTACAATGAGCAGTTCTTC.

The chain couples TRBV5-4 to TRBJ2-1, with D possibly being TRBD2 (5 bases). Germline loops: CDR1 SGHNT, CDR2 YYREEE (reference sequence). V was cut by 0 bases and J by 4 bases, with 14 bases left in between. CDR3 length equals 16 residues. DNA for the CDR3: TGTGCCAGCAGCTTGGGGCTACCGCGGGTATACAATGAGCAGTTCTTC. This encodes CASSLGLPRVYNEQFF.

This chain connects TRBV3-1 (or the pseudogene TRBV3-2) to TRBJ1-4, with TRBD1 matching over 8 bases. V lost 4 bases to trimming and J lost 8 bases; unmatched junction nucleotides: 6. Germline values: CDR1 LGHDT, CDR2 YNNKEL (reference sequence). The CDR3 is 14 amino acids. Written as DNA, the CDR3 is TGTGCCAGCAGCCGCGGACAGGGAACCGAAAAACTGTTTTTT. Translated, it gives CASSRGQGTEKLFF.

The chain combines TRBV6-5 with TRBJ2-2, with a weak D call TRBD2 (5 bases). Trimming pared 6 bases from V and 2 bases from J, leaving 10 bases between. Germline CDR1 and CDR2: MNHEY and SVGAGI. The CDR3 length is 14 residues. The chain's CDR3 is CASRWEFNTGELFF. CDR3 nucleotides: TGTGCCAGCAGATGGGAGTTTAACACCGGGGAGCTGTTTTTT.

The J gene is TRBJ2-1, the V gene TRBV5-1, with D perhaps TRBD2 (6 bases). The CDR3 has 16 residues. The germline gives CDR1 SGHRS, CDR2 YFSETQ. The ends were cut back, 0 bases at V and 6 bases at J, with 16 bases in the middle. In DNA, the CDR3 is TGCGCCAGCAGCTTGGAATCTAGCGCCCTTGGCAATGAGCAGTTCTTC. Translated, it gives CASSLESSALGNEQFF.

This sequence joins TRBV4-2 and TRBJ2-7; D remains unclear. The ends were cut back, 0 bases at V and 0 bases at J, with 15 bases in the middle. CDR3 length: 17 amino acids. CDR1 is LGHNA, CDR2 YNFKEQ, per germline. The CDR3 region is CASSQDSRPVSSYEQYF. In DNA, the CDR3 is TGTGCCAGCAGCCAAGATAGCCGTCCAGTTAGCTCCTACGAGCAGTACTTC.

The chain employs TRBV3-1 (or the pseudogene TRBV3-2) and TRBJ1-1, with 9 bases aligning to TRBD1. The germline V gene has CDR1 LGHDT and CDR2 YNNKEL (reference sequence). The CDR3 extends over 16 amino acids. J gave up 0 bases and V 2 bases, and 4 bases lay outside the gene matches. The CDR3 DNA is TGTGCCAGCAGCCAAAGGACAGGGGTTTTGAACACTGAAGCTTTCTTT. It specifies CASSQRTGVLNTEAFF.

The V gene is TRBV6-6, the J gene TRBJ1-2, with 7 bases fitting TRBD1. Germline CDR1 and CDR2: MNHNY and SVGAGI (reference sequence). V was pared by 6 bases and J by 0 bases, with 4 bases of the junction left unmatched. The CDR3 contains 14 residues. CDR3 amino acids: CASSLGTANYGYTF. The CDR3 region has the DNA TGTGCCAGCAGCCTTGGGACAGCTAACTATGGCTACACCTTC.

The chain is built from TRBV19 and TRBJ2-1, with 9 bases identical to TRBD2. Germline V gene sequence: CDR1 LNHDA, CDR2 SQIVND (reference sequence). The junction had 9 bases not matched to a gene; V was cut back by 5 bases and J by 4 bases. The CDR3 loop spans 16 amino acids. CDR3: CASSVAGTSRYNEQFF. CDR3 nucleotides: TGTGCCAGTAGTGTCGCCGGGACTAGCCGTTACAATGAGCAGTTCTTC.

The CDR3 reads CASSLQQGAMGYTF. The CDR3 DNA reads as TGTGCCAGCAGTCTCCAACAGGGGGCGATGGGCTACACCTTC. The V gene is TRBV2, the J gene TRBJ1-2; 9 bases are shared with TRBD1. Germline CDR1 reads SNHLY; CDR2 reads FYNNEI. V trimming: 5 bases; J trimming: 8 bases; junction bases outside the gene matches: 9. The CDR3 extends over 14 amino acids.

The chain joins TRBV6-6 to TRBJ2-1; D perhaps matches TRBD2 (6 bases). Trimming pared 0 bases from V and 4 bases from J, leaving 10 bases between. CDR3 length: 15 residues. The germline gives CDR1 MNHNY, CDR2 SVGAGI (reference sequence). This chain's CDR3 is CASSYSWDFYNEQFF. The CDR3 nucleotides are TGTGCCAGCAGTTACTCGTGGGACTTTTACAATGAGCAGTTCTTC.

The chain employs TRBV10-3 and TRBJ1-5, with 8 bases aligning to TRBD1. The CDR3 is 14 amino acids. Germline CDR1 and CDR2: ENHRY and SYGVKD. V trimming: 3 bases; J trimming: 6 bases; junction bases outside the gene matches: 4. The CDR3 coding sequence is TGTGCCATCAGTGACCAGGGGGCGGTTCAGCCCCAGCATTTT. This encodes CAISDQGAVQPQHF.

The rearrangement joins TRBV6-5 to TRBJ2-1, with 13 positions matching TRBD2. The CDR3 length is 14 residues. Germline CDR1 MNHEY, CDR2 SVGAGI. The junction had 6 bases not matched to a gene; V was cut back by 6 bases and J by 10 bases. The CDR3 coding sequence is TGTGCCAGCAGGTGGACTAGCGGGAGCAAGGAGCAGTTCTTC. Its translation is CASRWTSGSKEQFF.

The chain uses TRBV5-6 and TRBJ2-1; D unclear. The ends were cut back, 1 base at V and 9 bases at J, with 8 bases in the middle. This CDR3 contains 12 residues. Germline V lookup: CDR1 SGHDT, CDR2 YYEEEE. CDR3: CASSLPPSEQFF. The CDR3 DNA is TGTGCCAGCAGCTTGCCTCCTAGTGAGCAGTTCTTC.